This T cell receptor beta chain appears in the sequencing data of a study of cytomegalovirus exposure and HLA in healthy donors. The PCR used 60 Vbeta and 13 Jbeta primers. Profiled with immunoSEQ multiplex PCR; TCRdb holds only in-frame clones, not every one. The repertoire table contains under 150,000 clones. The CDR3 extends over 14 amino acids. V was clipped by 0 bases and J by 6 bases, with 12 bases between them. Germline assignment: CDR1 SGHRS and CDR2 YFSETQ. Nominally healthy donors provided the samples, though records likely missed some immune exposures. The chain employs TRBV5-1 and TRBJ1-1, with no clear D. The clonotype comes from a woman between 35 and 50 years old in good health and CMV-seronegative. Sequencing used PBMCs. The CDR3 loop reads CASSLGASQAEAFF. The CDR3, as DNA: TGCGCCAGCAGCTTGGGGGCATCCCAAGCTGAAGCTTTCTTT.